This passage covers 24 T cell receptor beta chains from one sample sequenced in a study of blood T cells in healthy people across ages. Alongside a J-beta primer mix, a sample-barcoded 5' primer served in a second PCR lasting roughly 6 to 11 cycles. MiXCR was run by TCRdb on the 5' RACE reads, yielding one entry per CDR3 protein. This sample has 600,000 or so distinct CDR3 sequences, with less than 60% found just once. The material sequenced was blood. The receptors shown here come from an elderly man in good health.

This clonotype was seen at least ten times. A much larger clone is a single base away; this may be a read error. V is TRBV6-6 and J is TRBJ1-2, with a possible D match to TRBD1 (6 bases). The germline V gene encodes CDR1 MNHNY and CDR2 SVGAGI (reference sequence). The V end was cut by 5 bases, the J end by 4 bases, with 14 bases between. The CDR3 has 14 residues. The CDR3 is CASSDGGSGYGYTF. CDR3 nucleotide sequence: TGTGCCAGCAGTGATGGGGGCTCAGGCTATGGCTACACCTTC.

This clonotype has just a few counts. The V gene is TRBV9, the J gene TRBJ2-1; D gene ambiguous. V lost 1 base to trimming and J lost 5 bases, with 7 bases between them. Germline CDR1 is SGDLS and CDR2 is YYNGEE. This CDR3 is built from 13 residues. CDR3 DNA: TGTGCCAGCAGCGTACGGGTGGACAATGAGCAGTTCTTC. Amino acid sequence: CASSVRVDNEQFF. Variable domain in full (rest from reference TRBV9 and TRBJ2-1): DSGVTQTPKHLITATGQRVTLRCSPRSGDLSVYWYQQSLDQGLQFLIQYYNGEERAKGNILERFSAQQFPDLHSELNLSSLELGDSALYFCASSVRVDNEQFFGPGTRLTVL.

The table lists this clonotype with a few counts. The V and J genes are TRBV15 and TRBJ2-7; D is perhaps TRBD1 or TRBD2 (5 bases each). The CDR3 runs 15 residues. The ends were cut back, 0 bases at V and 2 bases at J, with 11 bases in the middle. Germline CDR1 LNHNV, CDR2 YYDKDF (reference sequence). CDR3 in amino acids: CATSRDPGGPYEQYF. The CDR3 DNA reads TGTGCCACCAGCAGAGATCCTGGGGGACCCTACGAGCAGTACTTC.

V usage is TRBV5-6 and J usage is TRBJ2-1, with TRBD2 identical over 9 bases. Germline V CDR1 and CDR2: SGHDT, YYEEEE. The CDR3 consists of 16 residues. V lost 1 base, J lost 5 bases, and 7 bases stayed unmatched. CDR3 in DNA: TGTGCCAGCAGCTTGTTTGCTAGCGGGACTCACAATGAGCAGTTCTTC. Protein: CASSLFASGTHNEQFF.

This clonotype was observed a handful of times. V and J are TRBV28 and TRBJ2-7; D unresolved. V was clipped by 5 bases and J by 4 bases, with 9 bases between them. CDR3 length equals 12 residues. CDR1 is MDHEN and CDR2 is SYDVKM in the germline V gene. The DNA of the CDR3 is TGTGCCAGCAGTCCTATAGATTACGAGCAGTACTTC. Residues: CASSPIDYEQYF.

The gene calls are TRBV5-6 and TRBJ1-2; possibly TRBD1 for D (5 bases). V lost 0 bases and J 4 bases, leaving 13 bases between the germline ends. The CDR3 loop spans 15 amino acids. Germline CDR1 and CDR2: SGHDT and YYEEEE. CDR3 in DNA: TGTGCCAGCAGCTTGGGAGGGGCAGACCTCTATGGCTACACCTTC. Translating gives CASSLGGADLYGYTF.

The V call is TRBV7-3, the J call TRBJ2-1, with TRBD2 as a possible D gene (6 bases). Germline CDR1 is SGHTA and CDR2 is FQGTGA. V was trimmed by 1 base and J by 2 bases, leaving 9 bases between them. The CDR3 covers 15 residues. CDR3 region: CASSLMTSAYNEQFF. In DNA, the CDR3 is TGTGCCAGCAGCTTAATGACTAGTGCCTACAATGAGCAGTTCTTC. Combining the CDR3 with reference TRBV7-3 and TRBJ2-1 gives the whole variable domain GAGVSQTPSNKVTEKGKYVELRCDPISGHTALYWYRQSLGQGPEFLIYFQGTGAADDSGLPNDRFFAVRPEGSVSTLKIQRTERGDSAVYLCASSLMTSAYNEQFFGPGTRLTVL.

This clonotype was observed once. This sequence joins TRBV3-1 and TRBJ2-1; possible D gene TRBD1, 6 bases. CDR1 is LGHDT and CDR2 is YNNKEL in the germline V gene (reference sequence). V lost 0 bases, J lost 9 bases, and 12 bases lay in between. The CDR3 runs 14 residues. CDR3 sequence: CASSQDPGESEQFF. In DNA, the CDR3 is TGTGCCAGCAGCCAAGATCCAGGGGAATCTGAGCAGTTCTTC.

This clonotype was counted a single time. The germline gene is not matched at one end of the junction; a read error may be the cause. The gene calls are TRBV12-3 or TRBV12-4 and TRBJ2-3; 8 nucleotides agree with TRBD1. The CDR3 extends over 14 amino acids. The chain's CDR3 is CASRDTGGTDTEYF. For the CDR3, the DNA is TGTGCCAGCAGAGATACAGGGGGAACAGATACGGAGTATTTT.

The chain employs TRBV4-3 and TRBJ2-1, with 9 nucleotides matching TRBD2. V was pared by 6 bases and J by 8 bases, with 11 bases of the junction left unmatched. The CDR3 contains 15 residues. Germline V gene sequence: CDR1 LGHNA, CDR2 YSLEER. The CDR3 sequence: CASSLRTSAWDEQFF. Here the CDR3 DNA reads TGCGCCAGCAGTCTTCGGACTAGCGCTTGGGATGAGCAGTTCTTC.

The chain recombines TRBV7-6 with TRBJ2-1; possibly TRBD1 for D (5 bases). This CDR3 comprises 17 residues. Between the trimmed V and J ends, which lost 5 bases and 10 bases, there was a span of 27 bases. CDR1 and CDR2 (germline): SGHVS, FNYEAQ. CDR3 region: CASSPSAGPIPSEEQFF. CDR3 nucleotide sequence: TGTGCCAGCAGCCCGTCGGCAGGGCCTATACCGTCCGAGGAGCAGTTCTTC.

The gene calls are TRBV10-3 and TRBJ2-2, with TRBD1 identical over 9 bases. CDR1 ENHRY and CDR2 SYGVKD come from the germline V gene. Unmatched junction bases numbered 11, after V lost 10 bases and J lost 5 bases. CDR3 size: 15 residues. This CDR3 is CATDRGDLGTGELFF. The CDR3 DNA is TGTGCCACCGACAGGGGGGACCTTGGGACCGGGGAGCTGTTTTTT.

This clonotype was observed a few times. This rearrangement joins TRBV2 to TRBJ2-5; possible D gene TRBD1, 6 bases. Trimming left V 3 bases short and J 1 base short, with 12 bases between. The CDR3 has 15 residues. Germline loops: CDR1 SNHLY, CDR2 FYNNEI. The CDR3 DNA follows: TGTGCCAGCAGTGAGTACAGGGTATTCCAAGAGACCCAGTACTTC. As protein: CASSEYRVFQETQYF. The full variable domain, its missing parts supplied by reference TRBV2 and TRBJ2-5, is EPEVTQTPSHQVTQMGQEVILRCVPISNHLYFYWYRQILGQKVEFLVSFYNNEISEKSEIFDDQFSVERPDGSNFTLKIRSTKLEDSAMYFCASSEYRVFQETQYFGPGTRLLVL.

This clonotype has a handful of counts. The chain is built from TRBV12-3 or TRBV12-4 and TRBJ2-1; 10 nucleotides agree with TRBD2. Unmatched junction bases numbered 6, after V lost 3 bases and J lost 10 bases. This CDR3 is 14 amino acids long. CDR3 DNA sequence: TGTGCCAGCAGTTTTGCTAGCGGGGGTAGGGAGCAGTTCTTC. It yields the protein CASSFASGGREQFF.

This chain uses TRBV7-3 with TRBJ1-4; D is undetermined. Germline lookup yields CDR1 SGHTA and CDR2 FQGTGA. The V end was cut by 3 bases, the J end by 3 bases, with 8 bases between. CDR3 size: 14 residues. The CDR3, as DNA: TGTGCCAGCAGCTTGAGGTGGGCTAATGAAAAACTGTTTTTT. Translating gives CASSLRWANEKLFF.

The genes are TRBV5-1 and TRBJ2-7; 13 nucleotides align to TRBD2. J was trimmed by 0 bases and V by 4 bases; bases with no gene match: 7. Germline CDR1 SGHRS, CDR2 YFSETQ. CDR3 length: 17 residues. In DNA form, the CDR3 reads TGCGCCAGCAGCCCCGGTGGACTAGCGGGGGACTCCTACGAGCAGTACTTC. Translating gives CASSPGGLAGDSYEQYF.

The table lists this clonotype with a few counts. The CDR3 here is CASSYSAGGSTYEQYF. CDR3 coding DNA: TGTGCCAGCAGTTACTCGGCGGGAGGGTCCACCTACGAGCAGTACTTC. V gene TRBV6-6 combines with J gene TRBJ2-7, with TRBD2 matching 9 bases. The CDR3 is 16 residues long. Unmatched junction bases numbered 5, after V lost 0 bases and J lost 2 bases. Germline V gives CDR1 MNHNY, CDR2 SVGAGI (reference sequence).

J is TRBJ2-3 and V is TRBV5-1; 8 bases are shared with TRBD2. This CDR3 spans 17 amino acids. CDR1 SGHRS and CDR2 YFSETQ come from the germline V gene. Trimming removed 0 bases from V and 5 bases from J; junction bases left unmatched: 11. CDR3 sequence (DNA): TGCGCCAGCAGCTTGGCCGGTGGAGCGGGGGTTCAAGATACGCAGTATTTT. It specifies CASSLAGGAGVQDTQYF.

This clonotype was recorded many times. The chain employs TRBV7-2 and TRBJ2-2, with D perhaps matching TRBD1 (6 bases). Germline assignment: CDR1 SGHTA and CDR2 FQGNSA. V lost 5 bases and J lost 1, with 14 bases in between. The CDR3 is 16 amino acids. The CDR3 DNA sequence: TGTGCCAGCAGCCCCTACAGGGCCGGGAACACCGGGGAGCTGTTTTTT. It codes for CASSPYRAGNTGELFF.

The CDR3 bases are TGCGCCAGCAGCTTGTTTTTTGGTAGCGACACAACCTACGAGCAGTACTTC. This gives the protein CASSLFFGSDTTYEQYF. The chain uses TRBV5-1 and TRBJ2-7, with D possibly being TRBD2 (5 bases). Germline lookup yields CDR1 SGHRS and CDR2 YFSETQ. V was cut by 1 base and J by 2 bases, with 19 bases left in between. The CDR3 has 17 residues.

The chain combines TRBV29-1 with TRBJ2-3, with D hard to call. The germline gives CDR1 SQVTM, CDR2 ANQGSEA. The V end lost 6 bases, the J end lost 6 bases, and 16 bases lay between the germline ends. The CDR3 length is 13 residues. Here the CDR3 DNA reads TGCAGCGTGGACCCCGGGTCACTGGATACGCAGTATTTT. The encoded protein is CSVDPGSLDTQYF.

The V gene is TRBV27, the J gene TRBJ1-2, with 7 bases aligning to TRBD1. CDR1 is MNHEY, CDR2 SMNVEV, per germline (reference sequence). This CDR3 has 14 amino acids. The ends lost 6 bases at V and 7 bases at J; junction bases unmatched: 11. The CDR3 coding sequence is TGTGCCAGCAGCCTTATACAGGGGCGTAGTGGCTACACCTTC. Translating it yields CASSLIQGRSGYTF.

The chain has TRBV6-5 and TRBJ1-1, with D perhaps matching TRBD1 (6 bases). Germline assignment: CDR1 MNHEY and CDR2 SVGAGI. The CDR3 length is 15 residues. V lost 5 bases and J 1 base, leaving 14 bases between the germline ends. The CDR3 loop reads CASSSPGGQNTEAFF. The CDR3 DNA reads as TGTGCCAGCAGTAGCCCCGGGGGGCAGAACACTGAAGCTTTCTTT.

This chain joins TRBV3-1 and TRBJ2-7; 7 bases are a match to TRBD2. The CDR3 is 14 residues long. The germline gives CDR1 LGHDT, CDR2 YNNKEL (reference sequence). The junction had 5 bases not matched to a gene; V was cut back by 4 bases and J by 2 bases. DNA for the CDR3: TGTGCCAGCAGCCCCGAACTAGCGCCCTACGAGCAGTACTTC. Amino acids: CASSPELAPYEQYF.